Sequencing of this T cell receptor (beta chain) was carried out in a study of T cells expressing NK-cell markers. Study-level background: Within the sequenced cohort of eight donors, seven exhibited HCMV seropositivity and one was seronegative.

This CDR3 is 17 amino acids long. CDR1 is KGHDR and CDR2 is SFDVKD in the germline V gene. TCRdb reprocessed the 5' RACE reads and reports one entry per CDR3 protein, with no DNA. The sample has some 390,000 distinct CDR3 sequences. Sample: blood T cells: a sorted CD56 or NKG2C T cell subset, CD4+ or CD8+ T cells, or bulk PBMC T cells (not recorded which). The receptor was isolated from a woman between 50 and 59 years old in good health. The V call is TRBV24-1, the J call TRBJ2-1; TCRdb reports TRBD2, a call that lacks DNA to check it against. The CDR3 loop reads CATSDLQGAGVSSEQFF.